The 2 T cell receptor beta chains listed next were all sequenced from one sample in a study of blood T cell repertoires in COVID-19. Repertoires were generated with immunoSEQ multiplex PCR, while TCRdb's copy carries only in-frame clones and drops some. This table has approximately 50,000 clones, 70% to 80% appearing once. Specimen: peripheral blood. The receptor set was obtained from a man between 65 and 79 years old with acute or convalescent COVID-19.

The chain has TRBV29-1 and TRBJ1-1; weak D call: TRBD1 (5 bases). This CDR3 contains 13 residues. The V end was cut by 4 bases, the J end by 0 bases, with 9 bases between. Per germline, CDR1 SQVTM and CDR2 ANQGSEA. The CDR3 sequence: CSVGRGVNTEAFF. As DNA, the CDR3 is TGCAGCGTTGGTCGGGGGGTGAACACTGAAGCTTTCTTT.

This chain joins TRBV4-2 and TRBJ2-1, with TRBD2 matching 9 bases. The CDR3 has 18 amino acids. CDR1 is LGHNA and CDR2 is YNFKEQ in the germline V gene. Trimming cost V 3 bases and J 4 bases; bases outside gene matches: 13. CDR3 sequence (DNA): TGTGCCAGCAGCCAGCCCAGATCGGGACTAGCCGATTACAATGAGCAGTTCTTC. Translating gives CASSQPRSGLADYNEQFF.